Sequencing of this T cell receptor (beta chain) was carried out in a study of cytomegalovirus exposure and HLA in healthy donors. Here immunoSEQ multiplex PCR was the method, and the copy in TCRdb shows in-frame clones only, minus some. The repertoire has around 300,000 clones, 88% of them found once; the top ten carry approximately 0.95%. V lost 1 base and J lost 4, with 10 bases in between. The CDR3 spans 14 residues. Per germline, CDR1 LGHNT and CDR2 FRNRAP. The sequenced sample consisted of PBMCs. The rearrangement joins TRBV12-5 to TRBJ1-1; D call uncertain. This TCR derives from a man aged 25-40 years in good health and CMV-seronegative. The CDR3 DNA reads TGTGCTAGTGGTTTGGCGTCAATAGCCACTGAAGCTTTCTTT. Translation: CASGLASIATEAFF.